This TCR beta chain was recovered during a study of cytomegalovirus exposure and HLA in healthy donors. Findings of the study overall: TCR beta chains associated with HLA were, in a later analysis, more clonally expanded than equally common others. The number of N-insertions in an Asian-associated ancestry cluster was reportedly below the roughly 620-donor mean in a later analysis. Previous analysis showed most TCR beta V segments were productive about 87% or about 30% of the time. It was in a later analysis that TCR association rates were seen to vary by HLA locus, highest for DRB1 and lowest for HLA-C.

PCR used 60 Vbeta primers and 13 Jbeta primers. TCRdb's copy holds only in-frame clones and misses some; the assay was immunoSEQ multiplex PCR. The repertoire table contains 150,000 to 200,000 clones. About this clone: Antigen: not known.

Unmatched junction bases numbered 9, after V lost 1 base and J lost 5 bases. Germline CDR1 reads PRHDT; CDR2 reads FYEKMQ (reference sequence). The CDR3 extends over 17 amino acids. The chain is built from TRBV13 and TRBJ2-3; the match to TRBD2 covers 10 bases. This TCR came from a woman between 18 and 30 years old in good health and CMV-seropositive. The sequenced sample consisted of PBMCs. The CDR3 region is CASSLAFASGGEDTQYF. CDR3 nucleotide sequence: TGTGCCAGCAGCTTAGCGTTTGCAAGCGGGGGGGAAGATACGCAGTATTTT. Variable domain in full (rest from reference TRBV13 and TRBJ2-3): AAGVIQSPRHLIKEKRETATLKCYPIPRHDTVYWYQQGPGQDPQFLISFYEKMQSDKGSIPDRFSAQQFSDYHSELNMSSLELGDSALYFCASSLAFASGGEDTQYFGPGTRLTVL.